These 17 T cell receptor beta chains share one sample of origin, sequenced in a study of OX40 agonist ivuxolimab in advanced cancers. Clones were sequenced by immunoSEQ multiplex PCR, and TCRdb holds only the in-frame ones, with some missing. There are under 150,000 clones in the sample; roughly nine tenths occur only once, and around 0.53% lies in the top ten. The sample in question was CD4+ or CD8+ T cells sorted from blood, obtained in a trial of the OX40 agonist ivuxolimab. The receptor set was obtained from an adult with an advanced solid tumor such as melanoma, head and neck, liver or kidney cancer.

This clone was detected only a few times. The V gene is TRBV4-1, the J gene TRBJ1-5, with 7 bases matching TRBD1. V dropped 4 bases and J dropped 3; count of bases not matched to a gene: 3. The CDR3 totals 14 residues. CDR1 is MGHRA and CDR2 is YSYEKL in the germline V gene. This chain's CDR3 is CASSPGQLNQPQHF. CDR3 bases: TGCGCCAGCAGCCCGGGACAGCTCAATCAGCCCCAGCATTTT.

V gene TRBV9 combines with J gene TRBJ2-2; 8 nucleotides line up with TRBD1. CDR1 is SGDLS and CDR2 is YYNGEE in the germline V gene. The CDR3 totals 15 residues. Trimming removed 0 bases from V and 8 bases from J; junction bases left unmatched: 6. CDR3 nucleotides: TGTGCCAGCAGCGTAGGGACAGGGTTAAATGGGGAGCTGTTTTTT. This translates into CASSVGTGLNGELFF.

This chain uses TRBV4-1 with TRBJ1-1; tentative D call: TRBD1 (5 bases). The V gene lost 0 bases and the J gene lost 0 bases, with 20 bases spanning the gap. CDR1 and CDR2 (germline): MGHRA, YSYEKL. The CDR3 totals 19 residues. DNA for the CDR3: TGCGCCAGCAGCCAAGATAATGATGAGGGGCGAATTGTGAACACTGAAGCTTTCTTT. Translating gives CASSQDNDEGRIVNTEAFF.

The chain couples TRBV6-4 to TRBJ1-3; 8 bases agree with TRBD1. This CDR3 comprises 15 residues. Germline CDR1 and CDR2: MRHNA and SNTAGT. V lost 7 bases and J lost 0; bases outside the gene matches: 5. CDR3 loop: CASIRQGNSGNTIYF. DNA for the CDR3: TGTGCCAGCATCCGACAGGGGAACTCTGGAAACACCATATATTTT.

The V gene is TRBV5-1, the J gene TRBJ2-5; 10 bases line up with TRBD2. The CDR3 runs 16 residues. After removal of 0 bases from V and 1 base from J, the junction contained 3 bases not matched to a gene. Germline V CDR1 and CDR2: SGHRS, YFSETQ. The CDR3 region has the DNA TGCGCCAGCAGCTTGGGGTTAGCGGGGGGCCAAGAGACCCAGTACTTC. Its protein product is CASSLGLAGGQETQYF.

J is TRBJ1-2 and V is TRBV10-3, with 7 bases aligning to TRBD1. Germline assignment: CDR1 ENHRY and CDR2 SYGVKD. The CDR3 contains 14 residues. The junction had 11 bases not matched to a gene; V was cut back by 8 bases and J by 5 bases. For the CDR3, the DNA is TGTGCCATCGATACTAACAGGGGTGGGTATGGCTACACCTTC. Translated: CAIDTNRGGYGYTF.

This rearrangement joins TRBV9 to TRBJ1-5, with 11 nucleotides matching TRBD1. The V and J ends lost 4 bases and 5 bases, in that order; junction bases with no gene match: 5. Germline V gene lookup returns CDR1 SGDLS and CDR2 YYNGEE. This CDR3 has 15 amino acids. The CDR3 sequence: CASSLGTGGDQPQHF. The CDR3 DNA reads as TGTGCCAGCAGCCTCGGGACAGGGGGGGATCAGCCCCAGCATTTT.

This sequence joins TRBV2 and TRBJ1-1; 7 bases fit TRBD1. The trim removed 6 bases at V and 4 bases at J, leaving 5 bases unmatched. The CDR3 is made up of 13 amino acids. Germline-derived CDR1 and CDR2 are SNHLY and FYNNEI. The CDR3 DNA is TGTGCCAGCAGCGGAGGGGGCCTCACTGAAGCTTTCTTT. It yields the protein CASSGGGLTEAFF.

The chain joins TRBV2 to TRBJ1-4; D not certain. The CDR3 runs to 14 residues. V lost 3 bases and J 0 bases, leaving 5 bases between the germline ends. Germline V gives CDR1 SNHLY, CDR2 FYNNEI. CDR3 sequence reads: CASSDRTTNEKLFF. CDR3 DNA: TGTGCCAGCAGTGACAGAACAACTAATGAAAAACTGTTTTTT.

This clone was detected once. The chain is built from TRBV18 and TRBJ2-1; 7 nucleotides match TRBD2. CDR1 is KGHSH and CDR2 is LQKENI in the germline V gene. V shed 6 bases and J 4 bases; nucleotides not matched to a gene: 9. The CDR3 covers 15 residues. The CDR3 DNA reads TGTGCCAGCTCCCCGCCGGGGCGGGGGTACAATGAGCAGTTCTTC. It encodes CASSPPGRGYNEQFF.

This chain joins TRBV28 and TRBJ2-1, with TRBD1 matching over 8 bases. Per germline, CDR1 MDHEN and CDR2 SYDVKM. This CDR3 has 14 amino acids. The V segment lost 5 bases and the J segment 9 bases; nucleotides outside the gene matches: 9. CDR3 in amino acids: CASSPPDRVVEQFF. CDR3 bases: TGTGCCAGCAGTCCCCCGGACAGGGTTGTTGAGCAGTTCTTC.

This clone has only a few counts. The chain combines TRBV30 with TRBJ1-2; possibly TRBD1 for D (6 bases). This CDR3 has 14 amino acids. The ends were cut back, 3 bases at V and 7 bases at J, with 18 bases in the middle. Germline V gene data show CDR1 as GTSNPN and CDR2 as SVGIG (reference sequence). For the CDR3, the DNA is TGTGCCTGGAGCCGAGGTATGGGGGGCATTGGCTACACCTTC. This sequence encodes CAWSRGMGGIGYTF.

The chain recombines TRBV19 with TRBJ1-1; D not certain. V was cut by 6 bases and J by 0 bases, with 8 bases left in between. The CDR3 loop spans 13 amino acids. The germline V gene has CDR1 LNHDA and CDR2 SQIVND (reference sequence). The chain's CDR3 is CASSPEMNTEAFF. DNA of the CDR3: TGTGCCAGTAGCCCGGAGATGAACACTGAAGCTTTCTTT.

The rearrangement joins TRBV5-4 to TRBJ1-6; 8 bases fit TRBD1. The germline V gene encodes CDR1 SGHNT and CDR2 YYREEE (reference sequence). This CDR3 spans 16 amino acids. The V and J ends lost 3 bases and 10 bases, in that order; junction bases with no gene match: 12. The CDR3 nucleotides are TGTGCCAGCAGCTCTGCCTCCGGGACAGGCTTATCACCCCTCCACTTT. As protein: CASSSASGTGLSPLHF. The full variable domain, with the rest looked up from reference TRBV5-4 and TRBJ1-6, is ETGVTQSPTHLIKTRGQQVTLRCSSQSGHNTVSWYQQALGQGPQFIFQYYREEENGRGNFPPRFSGLQFPNYSSELNVNALELDDSALYLCASSSASGTGLSPLHFGNGTRLTVT.

Note on this clone: Other DNA sequences in the sample encode the same CDR3. The rearrangement uses TRBV18 and TRBJ2-5, with 10 bases that match TRBD1. From germline, CDR1 is KGHSH and CDR2 LQKENI. J was trimmed by 0 bases and V by 6 bases; bases with no gene match: 4. The CDR3 is made up of 15 amino acids. CDR3 DNA: TGTGCCAGCTCTCCGGGACAGGGGAACCAAGAGACCCAGTACTTC. The encoded protein is CASSPGQGNQETQYF.

The V gene is TRBV6-5, the J gene TRBJ1-1; 7 bases fit TRBD1. Germline CDR1 is MNHEY and CDR2 is SVGAGI. CDR3 size: 12 residues. V lost 11 bases, J lost 6 bases, and 9 bases stayed unmatched. The CDR3 loop is CAAGRGLAEAFF. As DNA, the CDR3 is TGTGCCGCTGGCAGGGGGTTGGCTGAAGCTTTCTTT.

The genes are TRBV5-1 and TRBJ1-4, with D possibly TRBD1 on 5 matching bases. This CDR3 has 14 amino acids. V dropped 4 bases and J dropped 6 bases, with 13 bases sitting between them. The germline V gene encodes CDR1 SGHRS and CDR2 YFSETQ. The DNA of the CDR3 is TGCGCCAGCAGCGTAGGGACTGAGGATGAAAAACTGTTTTTT. Its translation: CASSVGTEDEKLFF.